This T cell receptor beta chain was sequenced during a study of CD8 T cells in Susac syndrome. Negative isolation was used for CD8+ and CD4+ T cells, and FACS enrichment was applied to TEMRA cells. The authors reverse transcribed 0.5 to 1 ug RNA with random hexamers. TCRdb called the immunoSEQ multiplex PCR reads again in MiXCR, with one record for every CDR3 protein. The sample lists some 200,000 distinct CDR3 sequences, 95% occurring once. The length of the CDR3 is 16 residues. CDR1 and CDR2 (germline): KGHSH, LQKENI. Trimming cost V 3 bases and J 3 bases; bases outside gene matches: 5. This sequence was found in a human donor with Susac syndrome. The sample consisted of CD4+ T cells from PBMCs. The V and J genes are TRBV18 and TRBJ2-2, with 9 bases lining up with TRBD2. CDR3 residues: CASSPEAGGHTGELFF. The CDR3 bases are TGTGCCAGCTCACCTGAAGCGGGGGGCCACACCGGGGAGCTGTTTTTT.